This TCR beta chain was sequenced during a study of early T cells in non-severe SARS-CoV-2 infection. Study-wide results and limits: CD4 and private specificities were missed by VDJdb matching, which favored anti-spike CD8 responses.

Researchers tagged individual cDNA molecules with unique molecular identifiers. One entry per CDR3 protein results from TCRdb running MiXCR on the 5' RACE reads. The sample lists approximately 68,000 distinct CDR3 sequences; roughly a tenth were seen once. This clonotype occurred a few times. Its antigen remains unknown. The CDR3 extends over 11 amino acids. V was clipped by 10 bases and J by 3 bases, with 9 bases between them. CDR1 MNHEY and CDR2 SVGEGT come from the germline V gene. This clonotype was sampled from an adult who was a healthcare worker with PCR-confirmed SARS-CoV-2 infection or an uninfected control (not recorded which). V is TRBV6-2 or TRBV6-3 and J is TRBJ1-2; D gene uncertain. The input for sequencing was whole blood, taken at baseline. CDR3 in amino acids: CATLRHYGYTF. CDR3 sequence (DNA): TGTGCCACCCTGAGGCACTATGGCTACACCTTC.